This is a list of T cell receptor beta chains from one sample in a study of PD-1 blockade in classical Hodgkin lymphoma. Assay used: immunoSEQ multiplex PCR; TCRdb lists only in-frame clones, some missing. This table holds around 90,000 clones, roughly 78% found once. The starting material was peripheral blood mononuclear cells (PBMCs), obtained before the fourth cycle of nivolumab. The source of these receptors is a human donor with classical Hodgkin lymphoma. Each CDR3 is given with its conserved first and last residue. The D gene is left open where the match is weak. Some rows mark clone size as missing; the rest say once, few, many or name a class of expanded clone.

d_call | j_call | clone_size | v_call | cdr3_length | cdr3_nt | cdr3_aa
. | TRBJ2-3 | . | TRBV28 | 16 | TGTGCCAGCAACGGAGGTCTCGCGGGAAGCACAGATACGCAGTATTTT | CASNGGLAGSTDTQYF
. | TRBJ2-5 | once | TRBV19 | 14 | TGTGCCAGTAGTTTGGGACGGGGGGCCGAGACCCAGTACTTC | CASSLGRGAETQYF
TRBD1 | TRBJ2-3 | . | TRBV27 | 14 | TGTGCCAGCAGCCGACAGGGGGATACAGATACGCAGTATTTT | CASSRQGDTDTQYF
. | TRBJ2-3 | . | TRBV29-1 | 13 | TGCAGCGTTGATGTGGAAAGCACAGATACGCAGTATTTT | CSVDVESTDTQYF
. | TRBJ2-7 | few | TRBV6-6 | 14 | TGTGCCAGCAGTTACGAGGGTTGGAGTTACGAGCAGTACTTC | CASSYEGWSYEQYF
TRBD1 | TRBJ2-7 | . | TRBV10-3 | 16 | TGTGCCATCAGTGCCTCCTCCGGGACAGGGGGCGCGGAACAGTACTTC | CAISASSGTGGAEQYF
TRBD1 | TRBJ2-2 | . | TRBV7-9 | 17 | TGTGCCAGCAGCAGACAGGGACAGGGGGCTCACACCGGGGAGCTGTTTTTT | CASSRQGQGAHTGELFF
. | TRBJ2-7 | . | TRBV27 | 14 | TGTGCCAGCAGTTCATCCTTTACTGAGGTTACTTCGTACTTC | CASSSSFTEVTSYF
TRBD2 | TRBJ2-7 | few | TRBV30 | 17 | TGTGCCTGGAGTGCCCTCCCCCCGGGCGGGAGTGGTAACGAGCAGTACTTC | CAWSALPPGGSGNEQYF
TRBD2 | TRBJ2-5 | . | TRBV6-1 | 15 | TGTGCCAGCAGTTCACTAGCGGGGGCTCGGGAGACCCAGTACTTC | CASSSLAGARETQYF
TRBD2 | TRBJ2-5 | . | TRBV4-2 | 20 | TGTGCCAGCAGCCAAGAGGGGTACAGGGCGGGACTAGCGCTTCAAGAGACCCAGTACTTC | CASSQEGYRAGLALQETQYF
TRBD1 | TRBJ1-2 | . | TRBV5-1 | 15 | TGCGCCAGCAGCTTGGAGACAGGGAGTAACTATGGCTACACCTTC | CASSLETGSNYGYTF
. | TRBJ1-1 | . | TRBV29-1 | 13 | TGCAGCGTTGAAAATAGGGAGAACACTGAAGCTTTCTTT | CSVENRENTEAFF
. | TRBJ1-5 | . | TRBV2 | 17 | TGTGCCAGCAAAGACAGCTCGACATGGGGGGGGGATCAGCCCCAGCATTTT | CASKDSSTWGGDQPQHF
. | TRBJ2-2 | once | TRBV5-6 | 12 | TGTGCCAGCAGCCGGTTCACCGGGGAGCTGTTTTTT | CASSRFTGELFF
. | TRBJ1-1 | few | TRBV2 | 15 | TGTGCCAGCAGGATTGGCGCAGTATTGAACACTGAAGCTTTCTTT | CASRIGAVLNTEAFF
TRBD2 | TRBJ2-3 | . | TRBV7-6 | 17 | TGTGCCAGCAGCTTCCTAGCGGGAGAGGAGGACACAGATACGCAGTATTTT | CASSFLAGEEDTDTQYF
. | TRBJ1-3 | once | TRBV4-3 | 16 | TGCGCCAGCAGCCAAGATCTTTACGATTCTGGAAACACCATATATTTT | CASSQDLYDSGNTIYF
TRBD2 | TRBJ2-1 | . | TRBV2 | 18 | TGTGCCAGCATCGGGAAGCGGGGGGCCCTCAGCTCCTACAATGAGCAGTTCTTC | CASIGKRGALSSYNEQFF
TRBD2 | TRBJ2-3 | . | TRBV25-1 | 18 | TGTGCCAGCAGTGAATTCCAGCGGGAGGGACAAACCACAGATACGCAGTATTTT | CASSEFQREGQTTDTQYF
TRBD2 | TRBJ2-5 | . | TRBV7-2 | 16 | TGTGCCAGCAGCTTGAGAGCGGGAGGGAACCAAGAGACCCAGTACTTC | CASSLRAGGNQETQYF
TRBD1 | TRBJ1-5 | . | TRBV5-1 | 15 | TGCGCCAGCACCGCAATCGGGACAGGCCATCAGCCCCAGCATTTT | CASTAIGTGHQPQHF
. | TRBJ2-7 | once | TRBV5-1 | 15 | TGCGCCAGCAGCCAAGGCCGGGAGCTACACTACGAGCAGTACTTC | CASSQGRELHYEQYF
TRBD2 | TRBJ2-2 | once | TRBV7-2 | 16 | TGTGCCAGCAGCTTTGCTAGCGGGGGGAACACCGGGGAGCTGTTTTTT | CASSFASGGNTGELFF
. | TRBJ2-5 | . | TRBV7-2 | 13 | TGTGCCAGCAGGGACAGCTTCCAAGAGACCCAGTACTTC | CASRDSFQETQYF
TRBD1 | TRBJ2-7 | . | TRBV6-1 | 13 | TGTGCCAGCAAACAGGGGGCGGACTACGAGCAGTACTTC | CASKQGADYEQYF
TRBD1 | TRBJ1-2 | . | TRBV6-5 | 13 | TGTGCCACCTGGGAGACAGGGTGCTATGGCTACACCTTC | CATWETGCYGYTF